This note documents a single TCR beta chain sequence. The data were obtained in a study of blood T cell repertoires in COVID-19. At the level of the study: Sources were T cells, B-cell-depleted T cells, or PBMCs; the material itself was cDNA or gDNA.

The method was immunoSEQ multiplex PCR; TCRdb's version includes in-frame clones alone and lacks a portion of them. The sample holds around 470,000 clones; 80% to 95% are singletons and the top ten take around 0.6%. Categorization into cohorts depended on clinical history that participants reported. Recovered status in Cohort 3 required two negative PCRs, clearance, or symptom resolution. CDR1 and CDR2 from the germline V gene are SEHNR and FQNEAQ (reference sequence). V lost 6 bases and J lost 1; bases outside the gene matches: 14. The CDR3 has 17 amino acids. The specimen was PBMCs or T cells enriched from blood (not recorded which). This TCR came from a man in his late teens or twenties who had recovered from COVID-19. V gene TRBV7-9 combines with J gene TRBJ1-1; 7 positions agree with TRBD1. CDR3 sequence reads: CASSGGRGILTNTEAFF. The DNA of the CDR3 is TGTGCCAGCAGTGGAGGCAGGGGGATTTTAACGAACACTGAAGCTTTCTTT.